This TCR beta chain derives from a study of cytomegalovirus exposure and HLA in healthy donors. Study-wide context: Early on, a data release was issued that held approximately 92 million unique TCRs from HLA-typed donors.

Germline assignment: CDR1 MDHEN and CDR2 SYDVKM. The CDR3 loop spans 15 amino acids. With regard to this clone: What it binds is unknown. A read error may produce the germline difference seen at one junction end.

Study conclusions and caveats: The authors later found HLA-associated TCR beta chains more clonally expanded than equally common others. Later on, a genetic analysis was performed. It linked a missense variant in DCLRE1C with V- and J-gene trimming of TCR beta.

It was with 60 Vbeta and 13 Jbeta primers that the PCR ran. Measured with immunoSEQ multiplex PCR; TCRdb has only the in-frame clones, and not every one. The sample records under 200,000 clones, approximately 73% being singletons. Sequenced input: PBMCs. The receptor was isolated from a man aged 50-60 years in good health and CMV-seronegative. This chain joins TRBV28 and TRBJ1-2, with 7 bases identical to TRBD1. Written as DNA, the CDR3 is TGTGCCAGTAGTTTAGATATAGGGGGCAACTATGGCTACACCTTC. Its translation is CASSLDIGGNYGYTF.